The source of this T cell receptor (beta chain) is a study of blood T cell repertoires in COVID-19. As processed by the authors: How many nucleated cells were present was estimated from reference gene primer amplification. Clones were sequenced by immunoSEQ multiplex PCR, and TCRdb holds only the in-frame ones, with some missing. Clone size and the V and J calls come from that table; the DNA yielded D and trimming. The table has roughly 150,000 clones, approximately 82% seen once; the top ten hold roughly 18%. The source material was peripheral blood. The clonotype was recovered from a woman in her seventies who had recovered from COVID-19.

The CDR3 here is CASSWGTGNQPQHF. CDR3 bases: TGCGCCAGCAGCTGGGGGACAGGCAATCAGCCCCAGCATTTT. The chain combines TRBV5-1 with TRBJ1-5; TRBD1 aligns across 7 bases. This CDR3 region has 14 residues. V lost 3 bases to trimming and J lost 2 bases; unmatched junction nucleotides: 2. CDR1 is SGHRS, CDR2 YFSETQ, per germline.